The TCR beta chain described here comes from a study of early T cells in non-severe SARS-CoV-2 infection. Individual cDNA molecules were tagged with unique molecular identifiers, the study reported. TCRdb independently ran MiXCR on the 5' RACE reads; one entry per CDR3 protein. The sample carries about 77,000 distinct CDR3 sequences, around 5% recorded once. The length of the CDR3 is 14 residues. V lost 10 bases to trimming and J lost 1 base; unmatched junction nucleotides: 8. Germline CDR1 MNHNY, CDR2 SVGAGI (reference sequence). Study results and limitations: The matching step, a VDJdb search, favored anti-spike CD8 responses and missed private and CD4 specificities.

Comment on this clonotype: Its antigen remains unidentified. A much bigger clone sits one base away, suggesting this may be a read error.

This sequence joins TRBV6-6 and TRBJ1-1; TRBD1 aligns across 8 bases. Sequenced material: whole blood, taken at baseline. This TCR was recovered from an adult who was a healthcare worker with PCR-confirmed SARS-CoV-2 infection or an uninfected control (not recorded which). CDR3 sequence (DNA): TGTGCCAACAGACAGGGGTCCCAGAACACTGAAGCTTTCTTT. The encoded protein is CANRQGSQNTEAFF.